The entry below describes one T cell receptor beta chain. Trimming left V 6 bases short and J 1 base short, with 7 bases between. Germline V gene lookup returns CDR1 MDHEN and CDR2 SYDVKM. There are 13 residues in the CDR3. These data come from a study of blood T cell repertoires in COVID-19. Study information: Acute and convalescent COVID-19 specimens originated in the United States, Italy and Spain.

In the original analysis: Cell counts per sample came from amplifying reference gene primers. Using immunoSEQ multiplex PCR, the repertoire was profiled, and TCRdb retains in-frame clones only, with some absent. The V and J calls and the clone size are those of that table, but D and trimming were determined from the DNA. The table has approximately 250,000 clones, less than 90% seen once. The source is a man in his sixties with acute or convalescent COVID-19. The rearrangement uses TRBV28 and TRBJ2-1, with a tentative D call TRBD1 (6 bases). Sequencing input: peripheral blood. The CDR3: CASSDRSYNEQFF. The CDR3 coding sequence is TGTGCCAGCAGCGACAGGTCCTACAATGAGCAGTTCTTC.